This TCR beta chain stems from a study of identical twins. In regard to this clonotype: What it recognizes is unknown.

Points from the study as a whole: Sharing of beta out-of-frame sequences by twins showed a weaker excess. Invariant MAIT and iNKT cells may have partly biased zero-insertion analyses.

V was cut by 2 bases and J by 7 bases, with 9 bases left in between. This CDR3 has 14 amino acids. TCRdb passed the 5' RACE reads through MiXCR, listing each CDR3 protein once. The sample has nearly 900,000 distinct CDR3 sequences; around an eighth are singletons. These sequences were also reported in another study, on yellow fever vaccine responses in identical twins.

Sequenced input: PBMCs. This TCR was recovered from a woman aged 18-30 years in good health. This chain connects TRBV12-3 or TRBV12-4 to TRBJ1-6; D is ambiguous. The chain's CDR3 is CASSLSSNNSPLHF. For the CDR3, the DNA is TGTGCCAGCAGTTTATCGAGTAACAATTCACCCCTCCACTTT.